The clone carrying this TCR beta chain was observed a few times. The antigen is unknown. This entry comes from a study of CD8 T cells in ankylosing spondylitis. Overall study findings and caveats: A TCR beta motif of 8 or 9 highly homologous variants appeared characteristic of ankylosing spondylitis blood.

TCRdb re-derived calls from the 5' RACE reads in MiXCR, one entry per CDR3 protein. The sample comprises approximately 540,000 distinct CDR3 sequences, 10% to 15% of which are singletons, and almost 7% rests with the top ten. This receptor was identified in a male donor with ankylosing spondylitis. Sequencing input: blood, either unsorted or a sorted T cell fraction (not recorded which).

CDR3 nucleotide sequence: TGTGCCAGCAGTGGGGGACAGGGTTTTACAACTAATGAAAAACTGTTTTTT. It specifies CASSGGQGFTTNEKLFF. The V gene is TRBV6-1, the J gene TRBJ1-4; 9 positions match TRBD1. The CDR3 has 17 amino acids. Trimming removed 4 bases from V and 0 bases from J; junction bases left unmatched: 6. CDR1 and CDR2 from the germline V gene are MNHNS and SASEGT.